These 6 T cell receptor beta chains were sequenced from one sample in a study of cytomegalovirus exposure and HLA in healthy donors. In the PCR, 60 Vbeta and 13 Jbeta primers were used. Sequenced by immunoSEQ multiplex PCR; TCRdb stores in-frame clones only, minus some. The sample contains roughly 150,000 clones, almost 75% of which appear only once. Source material: PBMCs. These receptors were taken from a woman younger than 35 in good health and CMV-seropositive.

This clone was counted a single time. The chain uses TRBV19 and TRBJ1-2; D is uncertain. The CDR3 extends over 12 amino acids. Between the trimmed V and J ends, which lost 5 bases and 3 bases, there was a span of 7 bases. Germline assignment: CDR1 LNHDA and CDR2 SQIVND (reference sequence). The CDR3 region is CASSGPYYGYTF. CDR3 sequence (DNA): TGTGCCAGTAGTGGGCCCTACTATGGCTACACCTTC.

This clone has only a few counts. This rearrangement joins TRBV7-2 to TRBJ2-7; 13 bases line up with TRBD2. The CDR3 is made up of 15 amino acids. Trimming at V came to 5 bases and at J to 2 bases, leaving 3 bases not matched to a gene. Per the germline V gene, CDR1 is SGHTA and CDR2 is FQGNSA. DNA of the CDR3: TGTGCCAGCAGCGCCGGGACTAGCGGGGCCTACGAGCAGTACTTC. The encoded protein is CASSAGTSGAYEQYF.

As to this clone: The junction departs from the called germline gene at one end, perhaps through a read error. The gene calls are TRBV7-9 and TRBJ2-1; the D gene could be TRBD1 or TRBD2 (6 bases each). The CDR3 consists of 15 residues. Looked up from germline, CDR1 is SEHNR and CDR2 is FQNEAQ (reference sequence). The CDR3 sequence: CSSSLGGLSYNEQFF. CDR3 bases: TGTTCCAGCAGCTTAGGGGGACTCTCCTACAATGAGCAGTTCTTC.

V and J are TRBV29-1 and TRBJ1-1; the D is unclear. V was shortened by 8 bases and J by 0 bases, with 10 bases between the two germline ends. The germline gives CDR1 SQVTM, CDR2 ANQGSEA. The CDR3 is 12 residues long. The CDR3 region has the DNA TGCAGCTGCAGTTCGCTGAACACTGAAGCTTTCTTT. Its protein product is CSCSSLNTEAFF. Using reference TRBV29-1 and TRBJ1-1 for the parts outside the CDR3, the full variable domain is SAVISQKPSRDICQRGTSLTIQCQVDSQVTMMFWYRQQPGQSLTLIATANQGSEATYESGFVIDKFPISRPNLTFSTLTVSNMSPEDSSIYLCSCSSLNTEAFFGQGTRLTVV.

The sample holds a few counts of this clone. The chain uses TRBV6-5 and TRBJ1-2; 7 nucleotides match TRBD1. The V gene's germline CDR1 is MNHEY and CDR2 SVGAGI. J gave up 4 bases and V 4 bases, and 3 bases lay outside the gene matches. This CDR3 is built from 13 residues. CDR3 sequence (DNA): TGTGCCAGCAGTTTTGACAGGGCCTATGGCTACACCTTC. This translates into CASSFDRAYGYTF.

Concerning this clone: At one end the junction does not follow the germline gene, possibly because of a read error. This chain connects TRBV23-1 to TRBJ1-5, with 12 bases identical to TRBD1. TRBV23-1 is an ORF; its function is uncertain. The CDR3 is made up of 19 amino acids. The CDR3, as DNA: TGCGCCAACAGTCAATCACCGGGACAGGGGGCCGACGGGGGTCAGCCCCAGCATTTT. Translation gives CANSQSPGQGADGGQPQHF.